This entry describes one TCR beta chain. Its antigen is not known. This entry comes from a study of T-cell reconstitution after alpha-beta-depleted transplantation in children. The study's findings and limits: Several hundred expanded graft clones reportedly gave rise to the alpha-beta T cells present about two months after transplant. Newly produced T cells mostly provided counts and TCRbeta diversity after one year, as hyperexpanded clones declined. High day-60 TCRbeta diversity in some patients came from surviving recipient T cells and thymic progenitors.

The authors prepared the TCRbeta library with unique molecular identifiers. Using its own MiXCR run on the PCR reads, TCRdb lists one record per CDR3 protein. The sample holds more than 200,000 distinct CDR3 sequences, under 20% seen once. Germline V CDR1 and CDR2: SEHNR, FQNEAQ (reference sequence). The CDR3 extends over 15 amino acids. The V and J ends lost 2 bases and 1 base respectively, with 11 bases between them. The chain joins TRBV7-9 to TRBJ1-1; D remains unclear. The sequencing here drew on PBMCs, mostly from graft donor cells, taken 360 days after TCRalphabeta/CD19-depleted stem cell transplant. The receptor comes from a male patient between 2 and 10 years old who had a stem cell transplant for acute lymphoblastic leukemia, so the T cells may come from the graft donor. The CDR3 coding sequence is TGTGCCAGCAGCTTACAGGTGCGGGGGAACACTGAAGCTTTCTTT. It yields the protein CASSLQVRGNTEAFF.